The 17 T cell receptor beta chains given below trace back to one sample, sequenced in a study of control samples from healthy donors and cancer patients. The protocol was immunoSEQ multiplex PCR, while the TCRdb copy is restricted to in-frame clones and leaves out a portion. This table holds about 85,000 clones, about nine tenths found once. The sequencing sample was made of blood. The receptors were sampled from a woman younger than 30 in good health.

This chain connects TRBV20-1 to TRBJ1-5; TRBD1 matches at 9 bases. The CDR3 length is 15 residues. J lost 7 bases, V lost 3 bases, and 10 bases had no gene match. Germline lookup yields CDR1 DFQATT and CDR2 SNEGSKA (reference sequence). CDR3 DNA: TGCAGTGCTAGTGCCGGGACAGGGTTGAAACAGCCCCAGCATTTT. Its protein is CSASAGTGLKQPQHF.

The rearrangement links TRBV19 to TRBJ2-7, with unresolved D. Germline V gives CDR1 LNHDA, CDR2 SQIVND (reference sequence). This CDR3 contains 12 residues. The V and J ends lost 2 bases and 7 bases respectively, with 9 bases between them. CDR3 sequence reads: CASSIPTEEQYF. The CDR3 nucleotides are TGTGCCAGTAGTATACCCACGGAGGAGCAGTACTTC.

As concerns this clone: Different DNA sequences within this sample yield the same CDR3. The chain employs TRBV6-5 and TRBJ1-2, with D hard to call. The CDR3 spans 12 residues. Trimming shortened V by 5 bases and J by 4 bases, and 8 bases separated the two germline ends. Germline values: CDR1 MNHEY, CDR2 SVGAGI. CDR3 region: CASSPTGYGYTF. Written as DNA, the CDR3 is TGTGCCAGCAGTCCAACGGGCTATGGCTACACCTTC.

The V call is TRBV6-5, the J call TRBJ1-4, with a weak D call TRBD1 (5 bases). The germline gives CDR1 MNHEY, CDR2 SVGAGI. This CDR3 has 13 amino acids. V shed 0 bases and J shed 8 bases, with 7 bases lying between them. CDR3 sequence (DNA): TGTGCCAGCAGTTACTCCCCAGGGGAAAAACTGTTTTTT. The encoded protein is CASSYSPGEKLFF.

The J gene is TRBJ2-7, the V gene TRBV5-1, with a weak D call TRBD2 (5 bases). V shed 1 base and J shed 7 bases, with 18 bases lying between them. Per germline, CDR1 SGHRS and CDR2 YFSETQ. The CDR3 has 15 amino acids. The CDR3 is CASSLYGPGTGEQYF. The CDR3 bases are TGCGCCAGCAGCTTGTACGGCCCGGGAACGGGGGAGCAGTACTTC.

The gene calls are TRBV10-2 and TRBJ1-4; D call uncertain. Deletions cut 0 bases from V and 5 bases from J, with 10 bases between. CDR3 length equals 15 residues. Germline loops: CDR1 WSHSY, CDR2 SAAADI. The CDR3: CASSESAGINEKLFF. In DNA, the CDR3 is TGCGCCAGCAGTGAGTCTGCCGGTATAAATGAAAAACTGTTTTTT.

V gene TRBV2 combines with J gene TRBJ1-2; D is uncertain. The V end was cut by 11 bases, the J end by 3 bases, with 10 bases between. The CDR3 has 11 amino acids. In germline, CDR1 is SNHLY, CDR2 FYNNEI. CDR3 sequence (DNA): TGTGCCGGCAAGGAAGACTATGGCTACACCTTC. It yields the protein CAGKEDYGYTF.

V and J are TRBV29-1 and TRBJ2-5, with 9 bases fitting TRBD1. The germline gives CDR1 SQVTM, CDR2 ANQGSEA. V trimming: 6 bases; J trimming: 4 bases; junction bases outside the gene matches: 12. This CDR3 spans 15 amino acids. CDR3 nucleotides: TGCAGCGTAGCACAGGGGGCGGCATCAGGAGAGACCCAGTACTTC. This encodes CSVAQGAASGETQYF.

This sequence joins TRBV5-6 and TRBJ1-2, with D possibly TRBD1 on 5 matching bases. Germline V gives CDR1 SGHDT, CDR2 YYEEEE. The CDR3 is made up of 14 amino acids. Trimming removed 1 base from V and 8 bases from J, with 15 bases in between. This chain's CDR3 is CASSLYGTRSGYTF. The DNA of the CDR3 is TGTGCCAGCAGCTTGTATGGGACTCGTAGCGGCTACACCTTC.

The J gene is TRBJ2-7, the V gene TRBV5-1; 14 nucleotides align to TRBD2. This CDR3 has 15 residues. Germline V gene lookup returns CDR1 SGHRS and CDR2 YFSETQ. Unmatched junction bases numbered 4, after V lost 4 bases and J lost 4 bases. In DNA form, the CDR3 reads TGCGCCAGCAGCCCGGGGACTAGCGGGGGTTACGAGCAGTACTTC. It yields the protein CASSPGTSGGYEQYF.

V usage is TRBV9 and J usage is TRBJ1-2, with TRBD1 as a possible D gene (6 bases). Trimming pared 3 bases from V and 4 bases from J, leaving 10 bases between. This CDR3 region has 13 residues. In germline, CDR1 is SGDLS, CDR2 YYNGEE. The CDR3 DNA reads as TGTGCCAGCAGCGCGACAGGATCCTATGGCTACACCTTC. It translates to CASSATGSYGYTF.

The rearrangement links TRBV12-3 or TRBV12-4 to TRBJ1-1; D is unresolved. The length of the CDR3 is 12 residues. V lost 6 bases and J lost 7, with 12 bases in between. CDR3 in DNA: TGTGCCAGCAGCTACTCAGAGCTTGAAGCTTTCTTT. Translating gives CASSYSELEAFF.

This sequence joins TRBV5-4 and TRBJ1-4; D uncertain. The CDR3 loop spans 14 amino acids. CDR1 is SGHNT and CDR2 is YYREEE in the germline V gene (reference sequence). The germline V and J ends were trimmed by 4 bases and 8 bases, with 15 bases remaining between them. This CDR3 reads CASSVDLGAEKLFF. The CDR3 region has the DNA TGTGCCAGCAGCGTCGACCTAGGAGCGGAAAAACTGTTTTTT.

The chain carries TRBV2 and TRBJ1-2; D is possibly TRBD1 (6 bases). This CDR3 has 11 residues. The V end lost 6 bases, the J end lost 12 bases, and 14 bases lay between the germline ends. Germline V gene sequence: CDR1 SNHLY, CDR2 FYNNEI. The CDR3, as DNA: TGTGCCAGCAGAGGACAGCCTTCCAACACCTTC. It codes for CASRGQPSNTF.

The chain recombines TRBV5-1 with TRBJ2-2; D gene ambiguous. There are 17 residues in the CDR3. Germline V gene sequence: CDR1 SGHRS, CDR2 YFSETQ. Trimming left V 3 bases short and J 4 bases short, with 19 bases between. The CDR3, as DNA: TGCGCCAGCAGCTCGATGGTAGGGTCGAGATCCACCGGGGAGCTGTTTTTT. This sequence encodes CASSSMVGSRSTGELFF.

This clone occurred once. The rearrangement links TRBV11-2 to TRBJ1-2; perhaps TRBD1 as D (6 bases). Germline assignment: CDR1 SGHAT and CDR2 FQNNGV. This CDR3 contains 13 residues. Trimming left V 5 bases short and J 5 bases short, with 12 bases between. The CDR3 sequence is CASSPSTGYGYTF. For the CDR3, the DNA is TGTGCCAGCAGCCCATCAACAGGGTATGGCTACACCTTC.

The J gene is TRBJ2-3, the V gene TRBV20-1, with TRBD2 identical over 7 bases. The CDR3 spans 16 residues. Germline values: CDR1 DFQATT, CDR2 SNEGSKA (reference sequence). Trimming cost V 3 bases and J 0 bases; bases outside gene matches: 9. The CDR3 loop is CSASGGSSGSTDTQYF. In DNA, the CDR3 is TGCAGTGCTAGTGGGGGGAGTAGCGGGAGCACAGATACGCAGTATTTT.